The rows below give T cell receptor beta chains drawn from one sample of a study of cytomegalovirus exposure and HLA in healthy donors. Measured with immunoSEQ multiplex PCR; TCRdb has only the in-frame clones, and not every one. The table lists roughly 93,000 clones, around 76% of them singletons, with approximately 0.6% in the top ten. Material: PBMCs. These receptors were taken from a man aged 25-45 years in good health and CMV-seronegative. Both conserved end residues are part of each CDR3. A D gene is named only where the DNA matches it firmly. Part of the rows lack a size; the others show once, few, many or a class for expanded clones.

J gene: TRBJ1-2; D gene: TRBD1; clone size: -; V gene: TRBV6-6; CDR3 DNA: TGTGCCAGCAGCCGAGGTGGACAGGCTAACTATGGCTACACCTTC; CDR3 protein: CASSRGGQANYGYTF
J gene: TRBJ2-5; D gene: TRBD1; clone size: -; V gene: TRBV25-1; CDR3 DNA: TGTGCCAGCACGAACCTCGGGACAGGAGGGGGAGAGACCCAGTACTTC; CDR3 protein: CASTNLGTGGGETQYF
J gene: TRBJ1-1; D gene: -; clone size: -; V gene: TRBV4-3; CDR3 DNA: TGCGCCAGCAGCCAAGTAACGCGGAAGAACACTGAAGCTTTCTTT; CDR3 protein: CASSQVTRKNTEAFF
J gene: TRBJ2-2; D gene: TRBD2; clone size: once; V gene: TRBV27; CDR3 DNA: TGTGCCAGCAGTTCTCTAGCGGGAGGTGGGTCCGGGGAGCTGTTTTTT; CDR3 protein: CASSSLAGGGSGELFF
J gene: TRBJ2-1; D gene: TRBD1; clone size: -; V gene: TRBV18; CDR3 DNA: TGTGCCAGCTCATCCGGGACAGGCGCCCACAATGAGCAGTTCTTC; CDR3 protein: CASSSGTGAHNEQFF
J gene: TRBJ2-6; D gene: -; clone size: -; V gene: TRBV7-9; CDR3 DNA: TGTGCCAGCAGCTTAGCGGGGCGAGGCACCCTCTCTGGGGCCAACGTCCTGACTTTC; CDR3 protein: CASSLAGRGTLSGANVLTF
J gene: TRBJ1-1; D gene: -; clone size: -; V gene: TRBV19; CDR3 DNA: TGTGCCAGTAGTATAGACCTTAACACTGAAGCTTTCTTT; CDR3 protein: CASSIDLNTEAFF
J gene: TRBJ2-1; D gene: TRBD1; clone size: -; V gene: TRBV19; CDR3 DNA: TGTGCCAGTACCTCCAGACAGGGGAAAAATGAGCAGTTCTTC; CDR3 protein: CASTSRQGKNEQFF
J gene: TRBJ2-3; D gene: -; clone size: -; V gene: TRBV5-1; CDR3 DNA: TGCGCCAGCAGCTTGTCCCCGGGCACAGATACGCAGTATTTT; CDR3 protein: CASSLSPGTDTQYF
J gene: TRBJ1-2; D gene: -; clone size: -; V gene: TRBV11-2; CDR3 DNA: TGTGCCAGCAGCCCGGTTTGGGCACCAGATGGCTACACCTTC; CDR3 protein: CASSPVWAPDGYTF
J gene: TRBJ2-2; D gene: TRBD1; clone size: -; V gene: TRBV5-1; CDR3 DNA: TGCGCCAGCAGCACAGGACAGGGTGCCGGGGAGCTGTTTTTT; CDR3 protein: CASSTGQGAGELFF
J gene: TRBJ1-1; D gene: TRBD1; clone size: -; V gene: TRBV19; CDR3 DNA: TGTGCCAGTAGTCCTTCCCCGGGACAGGGAAACACTGAAGCTTTCTTT; CDR3 protein: CASSPSPGQGNTEAFF
J gene: TRBJ2-7; D gene: -; clone size: once; V gene: TRBV15; CDR3 DNA: TGTGCCACCAGAGTTTACGGAGTCTCCTACGAGCAGTACTTC; CDR3 protein: CATRVYGVSYEQYF
J gene: TRBJ1-1; D gene: -; clone size: -; V gene: TRBV2; CDR3 DNA: TGTGCCAGTACCCGCGACAGACCGAACACTGAAGCTTTCTTT; CDR3 protein: CASTRDRPNTEAFF
J gene: TRBJ2-1; D gene: -; clone size: -; V gene: TRBV19; CDR3 DNA: TGTGCCAGTAGTCTCAACAGAAATGAGCAGTTCTTC; CDR3 protein: CASSLNRNEQFF
J gene: TRBJ2-7; D gene: TRBD2; clone size: -; V gene: TRBV6-5; CDR3 DNA: TGTGCCAGCACCACACCGGGGGGAGGATACGAGCAGTACTTC; CDR3 protein: CASTTPGGGYEQYF
J gene: TRBJ2-1; D gene: -; clone size: -; V gene: TRBV5-6; CDR3 DNA: TGTGCCAGCAGCTTGGTCTCTAATGAGCAGTTCTTC; CDR3 protein: CASSLVSNEQFF
J gene: TRBJ1-4; D gene: TRBD1; clone size: -; V gene: TRBV19; CDR3 DNA: TGTGCCAGTAGTGGGACAGGGTATGGGCTAGGAGAAAAACTGTTTTTT; CDR3 protein: CASSGTGYGLGEKLFF
J gene: TRBJ2-7; D gene: -; clone size: few; V gene: TRBV18; CDR3 DNA: TGTGCCAGCTCACCACAAAACAGGGTTTTCGAGCAGTACTTC; CDR3 protein: CASSPQNRVFEQYF
J gene: TRBJ1-5; D gene: TRBD1; clone size: few; V gene: TRBV27; CDR3 DNA: TGTGCCAGGACAGGGAGCAATCAGCCCCAGCATTTT; CDR3 protein: CARTGSNQPQHF
J gene: TRBJ2-7; D gene: -; clone size: once; V gene: TRBV7-3; CDR3 DNA: TGTGCCAGCAGCTTAACGGGGGGATCCTACGAGCAGTACTTC; CDR3 protein: CASSLTGGSYEQYF
J gene: TRBJ1-2; D gene: -; clone size: -; V gene: TRBV7-9; CDR3 DNA: TGTGCCAGCAGCTTAGAGAGGCGGTTCTATGGCTACACCTTC; CDR3 protein: CASSLERRFYGYTF
J gene: TRBJ1-1; D gene: -; clone size: -; V gene: TRBV18; CDR3 DNA: TGTGCCAGCTCACCCCTTTCGGGAGGGCATGAAGCTTTCTTT; CDR3 protein: CASSPLSGGHEAFF
J gene: TRBJ2-7; D gene: -; clone size: once; V gene: TRBV7-9; CDR3 DNA: TGTGCCAGCAGCTTTAACTACGAGCAGTACTTC; CDR3 protein: CASSFNYEQYF
J gene: TRBJ2-5; D gene: TRBD2; clone size: -; V gene: TRBV4-1; CDR3 DNA: TGCGCCAGCAGCCTGACCCGACTAGCGTTCGTCGGAGAGACCCAGTACTTC; CDR3 protein: CASSLTRLAFVGETQYF
J gene: TRBJ2-6; D gene: -; clone size: -; V gene: TRBV5-1; CDR3 DNA: TGCGCCAGCAGCTTGGAATTTATAGCTACTGGGGCCAACGTCCTGACTTTC; CDR3 protein: CASSLEFIATGANVLTF
J gene: TRBJ2-1; D gene: TRBD1; clone size: -; V gene: TRBV5-1; CDR3 DNA: TGCGCCAGCAGCCCCGGACAGGGCGGTGAGCAGTTCTTC; CDR3 protein: CASSPGQGGEQFF
J gene: TRBJ2-1; D gene: TRBD1; clone size: few; V gene: TRBV7-7; CDR3 DNA: TGTGCCAGCAGCATAACAACAGGGGGATCGATCAATGAGCAGTTCTTC; CDR3 protein: CASSITTGGSINEQFF
J gene: TRBJ1-4; D gene: TRBD1; clone size: -; V gene: TRBV25-1; CDR3 DNA: TGTGCCAGCAGTGCCTCGGGACAGGGTAGGACTAATGAAAAACTGTTTTTT; CDR3 protein: CASSASGQGRTNEKLFF
J gene: TRBJ1-6; D gene: -; clone size: -; V gene: TRBV7-2; CDR3 DNA: TGTGCCAGCAGCCTGGGCGCAGGGGCGCAATCACCCCTCCACTTT; CDR3 protein: CASSLGAGAQSPLHF
J gene: TRBJ2-7; D gene: -; clone size: -; V gene: TRBV28; CDR3 DNA: TGTGCCAGCAGCCGGACAGTACCTTCTTACGAGCAGTACTTC; CDR3 protein: CASSRTVPSYEQYF
J gene: TRBJ2-3; D gene: TRBD2; clone size: -; V gene: TRBV29-1; CDR3 DNA: TGCAGCGTGGCCGGGACTAGGGGTACAGATACGCAGTATTTT; CDR3 protein: CSVAGTRGTDTQYF
J gene: TRBJ1-5; D gene: TRBD1; clone size: -; V gene: TRBV4-2; CDR3 DNA: TGTGCCAGCAGCCAGACAGGGGACAATCAGCCCCAGCATTTT; CDR3 protein: CASSQTGDNQPQHF
J gene: TRBJ2-5; D gene: -; clone size: -; V gene: TRBV29-1; CDR3 DNA: TGCAGCGTTAGGGCAGGGGTAGAGACCCAGTACTTC; CDR3 protein: CSVRAGVETQYF
J gene: TRBJ2-3; D gene: -; clone size: -; V gene: TRBV5-8; CDR3 DNA: TGTGCCAGCAGCTATGGGACAATCACAGATACGCAGTATTTT; CDR3 protein: CASSYGTITDTQYF
J gene: TRBJ2-7; D gene: TRBD1; clone size: -; V gene: TRBV11-2; CDR3 DNA: TGTGCCAGCAGCTGGGACAGGGGTTACGAGCAGTACTTC; CDR3 protein: CASSWDRGYEQYF
J gene: TRBJ2-2; D gene: -; clone size: -; V gene: TRBV6-1; CDR3 DNA: TGTGCCAGCAGGGTAGGGACATTAAACACCGGGGAGCTGTTTTTT; CDR3 protein: CASRVGTLNTGELFF
J gene: TRBJ1-2; D gene: TRBD1; clone size: -; V gene: TRBV7-8; CDR3 DNA: TGTGCCAGCAGCTTAGGTACAGGGGATTACTATGGCTACACCTTC; CDR3 protein: CASSLGTGDYYGYTF
J gene: TRBJ1-2; D gene: -; clone size: -; V gene: TRBV6-5; CDR3 DNA: TGTGCCAGCAGTTACTCCCCGGTCGAAGGGGTCTATGGCTACACCTTC; CDR3 protein: CASSYSPVEGVYGYTF
J gene: TRBJ2-1; D gene: -; clone size: -; V gene: TRBV5-5; CDR3 DNA: TGTGCCAGCAGCTTGGAAGCGTATCCCTCCTACAATGAGCAGTTCTTC; CDR3 protein: CASSLEAYPSYNEQFF
J gene: TRBJ2-3; D gene: TRBD2; clone size: -; V gene: TRBV29-1; CDR3 DNA: TGCAGCGCCTATAGCGGGTCTAGCACAGATACGCAGTATTTT; CDR3 protein: CSAYSGSSTDTQYF
J gene: TRBJ1-2; D gene: -; clone size: -; V gene: TRBV27; CDR3 DNA: TGTGCCAGCACTCCCCCAGACAGAGCTAACTATGGCTACACCTTC; CDR3 protein: CASTPPDRANYGYTF
J gene: TRBJ2-7; D gene: -; clone size: -; V gene: TRBV27; CDR3 DNA: TGTGCCAGCAGTTTAAGACAGTATGGCCGTTACGAGCAGTACTTC; CDR3 protein: CASSLRQYGRYEQYF
J gene: TRBJ1-1; D gene: -; clone size: -; V gene: TRBV7-9; CDR3 DNA: TGTGCCAGCAGCTTAAGGGGCTTCGAAGCTTTCTTT; CDR3 protein: CASSLRGFEAFF
J gene: TRBJ2-3; D gene: -; clone size: -; V gene: TRBV6-1; CDR3 DNA: TGTGCCAGCAGTGAACTCGCGGCCCCCACAGATACGCAGTATTTT; CDR3 protein: CASSELAAPTDTQYF
J gene: TRBJ1-1; D gene: TRBD1; clone size: -; V gene: TRBV5-1; CDR3 DNA: TGCGCCAGCAGCTCTGACAGGGGGCCTACTGAAGCTTTCTTT; CDR3 protein: CASSSDRGPTEAFF
J gene: TRBJ2-5; D gene: TRBD1; clone size: -; V gene: TRBV12-5; CDR3 DNA: TGTGCTAGTGCTATAGGGGCAGGGGGAGAGACCCAGTACTTC; CDR3 protein: CASAIGAGGETQYF
J gene: TRBJ1-5; D gene: TRBD1; clone size: few; V gene: TRBV6-1; CDR3 DNA: TGTGCCAGCAGCGGACAGGGAAACAATCAGCCCCAGCATTTT; CDR3 protein: CASSGQGNNQPQHF
J gene: TRBJ2-3; D gene: -; clone size: -; V gene: TRBV2; CDR3 DNA: TGTGCCAGCAGTGTTATGACTAGCACAGATACGCAGTATTTT; CDR3 protein: CASSVMTSTDTQYF
J gene: TRBJ2-1; D gene: TRBD2; clone size: -; V gene: TRBV9; CDR3 DNA: TGTGCCAGCAGCGTCGGGGGGGATTCCTACAATGAGCAGTTCTTC; CDR3 protein: CASSVGGDSYNEQFF
J gene: TRBJ1-2; D gene: TRBD1; clone size: -; V gene: TRBV7-2; CDR3 DNA: TGTGCCAGCAGTTACAAACAGGGGGCTACTTATGGCTACACCTTC; CDR3 protein: CASSYKQGATYGYTF
J gene: TRBJ1-6; D gene: -; clone size: -; V gene: TRBV19; CDR3 DNA: TGTGCCAGTAGTATTGTTATAAATTCACCCCTCCACTTT; CDR3 protein: CASSIVINSPLHF
J gene: TRBJ1-2; D gene: -; clone size: -; V gene: TRBV5-1; CDR3 DNA: TGCGCCAGCAGCTTGAGCCCAGGGGCTAACTATGGCTACACCTTC; CDR3 protein: CASSLSPGANYGYTF
J gene: TRBJ1-1; D gene: TRBD1; clone size: -; V gene: TRBV2; CDR3 DNA: TGTGCCAGCGGGGAGGACAGGAAGGGAACTGAAGCTTTCTTT; CDR3 protein: CASGEDRKGTEAFF
J gene: TRBJ2-3; D gene: -; clone size: -; V gene: TRBV7-6; CDR3 DNA: TGTGCCAGCAGCTTAGTTACTAGCCTTAGCACAGATACGCAGTATTTT; CDR3 protein: CASSLVTSLSTDTQYF
J gene: TRBJ2-5; D gene: -; clone size: -; V gene: TRBV7-3; CDR3 DNA: TGTGCCAGCAGTAAGGGGCTAGCGACGGGGGAGACCCAGTACTTC; CDR3 protein: CASSKGLATGETQYF
J gene: TRBJ2-3; D gene: -; clone size: -; V gene: TRBV5-1; CDR3 DNA: TGCGCCAGCCAACATAGCGGCAGCACAGATACGCAGTATTTT; CDR3 protein: CASQHSGSTDTQYF
J gene: TRBJ2-6; D gene: TRBD2; clone size: once; V gene: TRBV9; CDR3 DNA: TGTGCCAGCAGCGTAGATCCTAGCGGGGGGTCTGGGGCCAACGTCCTGACTTTC; CDR3 protein: CASSVDPSGGSGANVLTF
J gene: TRBJ1-2; D gene: -; clone size: -; V gene: TRBV6-1; CDR3 DNA: TGTGCCAGCAGTGAACCAGGCCTGTCTGGCTATGGCTACACCTTC; CDR3 protein: CASSEPGLSGYGYTF
J gene: TRBJ1-3; D gene: -; clone size: -; V gene: TRBV9; CDR3 DNA: TGTGCCAGCAGCGACAGGGATTCAGGAAACACCATATATTTT; CDR3 protein: CASSDRDSGNTIYF